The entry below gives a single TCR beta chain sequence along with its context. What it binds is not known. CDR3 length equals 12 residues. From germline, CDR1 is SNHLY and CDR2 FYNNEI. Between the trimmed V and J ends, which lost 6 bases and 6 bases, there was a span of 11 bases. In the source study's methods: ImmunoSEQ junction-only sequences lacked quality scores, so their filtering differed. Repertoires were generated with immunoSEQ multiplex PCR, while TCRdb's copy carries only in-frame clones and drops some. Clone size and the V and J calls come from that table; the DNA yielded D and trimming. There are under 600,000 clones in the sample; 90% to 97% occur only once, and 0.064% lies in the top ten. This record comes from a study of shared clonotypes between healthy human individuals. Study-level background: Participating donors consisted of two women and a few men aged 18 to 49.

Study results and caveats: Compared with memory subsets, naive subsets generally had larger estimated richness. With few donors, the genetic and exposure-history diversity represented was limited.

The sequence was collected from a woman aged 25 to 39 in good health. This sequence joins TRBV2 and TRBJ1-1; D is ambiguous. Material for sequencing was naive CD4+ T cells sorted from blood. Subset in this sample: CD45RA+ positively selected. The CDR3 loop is CASRQNQAEAFF. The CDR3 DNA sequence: TGTGCCAGCAGACAAAACCAGGCTGAAGCTTTCTTT.